Listed below are T cell receptor beta chains from one sample, sequenced in a study of T cell responses to AZD1222 COVID-19 vaccine. Using immunoSEQ multiplex PCR, the repertoire was profiled, and TCRdb retains in-frame clones only, with some absent. This sample has about 120,000 clones, with around nine tenths found just once. This sample comprised peripheral blood, obtained on day 0 of AZD1222 vaccination. The receptors stem from an adult in good health. Each CDR3 is given without its conserved first and last residue.

V	J	CDR3
TRBV5-1	TRBJ2-1	ASRHRGQGWGEQF
TRBV7-2	TRBJ2-5	ASSHERGQVNQETQY
TRBV6-6	TRBJ2-7	ASSAPRQAGEQY
TRBV9	TRBJ1-4	ASSPSGGINEKLF
TRBV25-1	TRBJ2-4	ASSGASPGAKNIQY
TRBV19	TRBJ2-2	ASSIGLAGGMNTGELF
TRBV7-9	TRBJ2-7	ASSSSRVGALYEQY
TRBV10-3	TRBJ1-2	AISAGTYYGYT
TRBV5-4	TRBJ2-1	ASSSVNNEQF
TRBV7-3	TRBJ1-2	ASSLDGTNYGYT
TRBV29-1	TRBJ2-2	AYGSRATGELF
TRBV7-2	TRBJ1-2	ASSLALGGFGYT
TRBV28	TRBJ1-2	ASSFGHHNRPNYGYT
TRBV23-1	TRBJ1-5	ASETGINQPQH
TRBV27	TRBJ2-3	ASTTRGDTQY
TRBV7-2	TRBJ2-4	ASSLAGPIIAKNIQY
TRBV7-7	TRBJ2-3	ASSRVGSGTDTQY
TRBV28	TRBJ1-1	ASSLTITTEAF
TRBV6-4	TRBJ2-2	ASSDEAHTGELF
TRBV20-1	TRBJ2-7	SASGTRIYEQY
TRBV5-5	TRBJ1-4	ASSLGQSFGEKLF
TRBV28	TRBJ1-1	ASRIGTGNTEAF
TRBV5-1	TRBJ1-6	ASSPGQGARNSPLH
TRBV3-1/TRBV3-2	TRBJ2-7	ASSQGYEQY
TRBV6-5	TRBJ2-1	ASRDGLAGVNEQF